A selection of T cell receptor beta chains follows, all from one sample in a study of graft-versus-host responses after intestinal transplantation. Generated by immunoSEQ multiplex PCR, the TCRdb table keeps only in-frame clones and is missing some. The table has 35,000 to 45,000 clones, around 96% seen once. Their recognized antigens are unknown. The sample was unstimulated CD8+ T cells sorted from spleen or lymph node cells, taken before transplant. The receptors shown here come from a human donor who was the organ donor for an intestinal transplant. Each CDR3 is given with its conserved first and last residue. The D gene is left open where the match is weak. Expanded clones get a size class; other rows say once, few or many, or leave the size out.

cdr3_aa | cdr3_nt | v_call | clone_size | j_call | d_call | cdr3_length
CASSFPASEAFF | TGTGCCAGCAGCTTCCCAGCCTCTGAAGCTTTCTTT | TRBV7-9 | - | TRBJ1-1 | - | 12
CASSRDASNYGYTF | TGTGCCAGCAGCCGAGACGCTTCTAACTATGGCTACACCTTC | TRBV27 | - | TRBJ1-2 | - | 14
CASREGLFNEKLFF | TGTGCCAGCCGAGAGGGGCTGTTTAATGAAAAACTGTTTTTT | TRBV2 | - | TRBJ1-4 | - | 14
CASSLSGRYSYEQYF | TGTGCCAGCAGCTTATCGGGTAGATACTCCTACGAGCAGTACTTC | TRBV7-2 | - | TRBJ2-7 | - | 15
CASSVATPDTGELFF | TGTGCCAGCAGCGTAGCCACCCCAGACACCGGGGAGCTGTTTTTT | TRBV9 | once | TRBJ2-2 | - | 15
CASGSVSRGDRDTQYF | TGTGCTAGTGGTTCGGTCTCGCGGGGGGATAGGGATACGCAGTATTTT | TRBV12-5 | - | TRBJ2-3 | TRBD2 | 16
CSVFRVSIRDGYTF | TGCAGCGTTTTCAGGGTCAGTATACGGGATGGCTACACCTTC | TRBV29-1 | - | TRBJ1-2 | - | 14
CASSQTGNTGELFF | TGTGCCAGCAGCCAAACAGGGAACACCGGGGAGCTGTTTTTT | TRBV7-6 | - | TRBJ2-2 | - | 14
CASSFGLNTEAFF | TGTGCCAGCAGCTTTGGGCTGAACACTGAAGCTTTCTTT | TRBV5-5 | - | TRBJ1-1 | - | 13
CASSRQGIYGYTF | TGTGCCAGCTCACGGCAGGGTATCTATGGCTACACCTTC | TRBV18 | - | TRBJ1-2 | - | 13
CASSQDAAGYEQYF | TGTGCCAGCAGCCAAGATGCCGCCGGTTACGAGCAGTACTTC | TRBV4-2 | - | TRBJ2-7 | - | 14
CASSQVQLQGNEQFF | TGTGCCAGCAGCCAAGTCCAACTCCAGGGTAATGAGCAGTTCTTC | TRBV4-2 | - | TRBJ2-1 | - | 15
CASSLTVSYEQYF | TGTGCCAGCAGTTTAACAGTCTCCTACGAGCAGTACTTC | TRBV27 | - | TRBJ2-7 | - | 13
CASSDSHPTVNTEAFF | TGTGCCAGCAGTGACTCTCATCCGACAGTGAACACTGAAGCTTTCTTT | TRBV25-1 | - | TRBJ1-1 | - | 16
CASSFGPGELFF | TGTGCCAGCAGCTTCGGTCCCGGGGAGCTGTTTTTT | TRBV7-2 | - | TRBJ2-2 | - | 12
CAISPRGEGENTGELFF | TGTGCCATCAGTCCACGAGGGGAAGGGGAGAACACCGGGGAGCTGTTTTTT | TRBV10-3 | - | TRBJ2-2 | - | 17
CATSREDRPYGYTF | TGTGCCACCAGCAGAGAAGACAGGCCCTATGGCTACACCTTC | TRBV15 | - | TRBJ1-2 | - | 14
CASSSANGDLITEAFF | TGTGCCAGCAGTTCGGCCAATGGGGACTTGATCACTGAAGCTTTCTTT | TRBV6-6 | - | TRBJ1-1 | - | 16
CASSSHRGAGQAPYGYTF | TGTGCCAGCAGCTCCCACCGGGGTGCCGGGCAGGCGCCCTATGGCTACACCTTC | TRBV7-9 | - | TRBJ1-2 | - | 18
CASSLAVTGELFF | TGTGCCAGCAGCTTAGCGGTTACCGGGGAGCTGTTTTTT | TRBV7-9 | once | TRBJ2-2 | - | 13
CAISEAGTGETEAFF | TGTGCCATCAGTGAGGCGGGGACAGGAGAGACTGAAGCTTTCTTT | TRBV10-3 | - | TRBJ1-1 | TRBD1 | 15
CASSLGRGRNEQYF | TGTGCCAGCAGCTTAGGCAGGGGCCGAAACGAGCAGTACTTC | TRBV11-2 | - | TRBJ2-7 | - | 14
CASSYSGLGSPLHF | TGTGCCAGCAGTTACTCCGGTTTAGGGTCACCCCTCCACTTT | TRBV6-7 | - | TRBJ1-6 | - | 14
CASSQDPWTRSNEQFF | TGCGCCAGCAGCCAAGACCCCTGGACTAGGTCGAATGAGCAGTTCTTC | TRBV4-3 | - | TRBJ2-1 | TRBD2 | 16
CAISNDRGYNEQFF | TGTGCCATCAGTAACGACAGGGGCTACAATGAGCAGTTCTTC | TRBV10-3 | - | TRBJ2-1 | TRBD1 | 14
CASRRPGQGRNIQYF | TGCGCCAGCAGGAGACCGGGACAGGGGAGAAACATTCAGTACTTC | TRBV5-1 | once | TRBJ2-4 | TRBD1 | 15
CASFPRAGKKRTEAFF | TGCGCCAGCTTCCCAAGGGCGGGGAAGAAAAGGACTGAAGCTTTCTTT | TRBV10-1 | - | TRBJ1-1 | - | 16
CATSRVPWQGTNGEAFF | TGTGCCACCAGCAGAGTCCCGTGGCAGGGAACGAACGGTGAAGCTTTCTTT | TRBV15 | - | TRBJ1-1 | - | 17
CASSLWGLAGGMSEQFF | TGTGCCAGCAGTTTATGGGGACTAGCGGGGGGGATGAGTGAGCAGTTCTTC | TRBV27 | - | TRBJ2-1 | TRBD2 | 17
CASSRINEKLFF | TGTGCCAGCAGCCGCATTAATGAAAAACTGTTTTTT | TRBV5-4 | - | TRBJ1-4 | - | 12
CSVPILGEQYF | TGCAGTGTCCCAATATTGGGCGAGCAGTACTTC | TRBV20-1 | - | TRBJ2-7 | - | 11
CASSLGSLAGDLETQYF | TGTGCCAGCAGCTTGGGGAGCCTAGCGGGGGACCTGGAGACCCAGTACTTC | TRBV5-4 | - | TRBJ2-5 | TRBD2 | 17
CASSPGQRLNYGYTF | TGTGCCAGCAGTCCCGGACAGAGACTCAACTATGGCTACACCTTC | TRBV6-5 | - | TRBJ1-2 | - | 15
CASSLGGASADYGYTF | TGTGCCAGCAGCTTAGGGGGGGCCTCGGCGGACTATGGCTACACCTTC | TRBV7-8 | - | TRBJ1-2 | - | 16
CASSEYTLNTEAFF | TGTGCCAGCAGTGAATATACTCTTAACACTGAAGCTTTCTTT | TRBV6-1 | - | TRBJ1-1 | - | 14
CASSDREDTQYF | TGTGCCAGTAGTGATAGGGAGGATACGCAGTATTTT | TRBV19 | - | TRBJ2-3 | - | 12
CASSLSVGNLYEQYF | TGTGCCAGCAGCTTAAGCGTGGGGAACCTCTACGAGCAGTACTTC | TRBV11-2 | once | TRBJ2-7 | - | 15
CASSLPTGGGYGYTF | TGCGCCAGCAGCCTACCGACAGGGGGCGGCTATGGCTACACCTTC | TRBV4-1 | - | TRBJ1-2 | TRBD1 | 15
CASSVAGGSTDTQYF | TGTGCCAGCAGCGTAGCGGGGGGGAGCACAGATACGCAGTATTTT | TRBV9 | - | TRBJ2-3 | TRBD2 | 15
CASSQDHTGLTDTQYF | TGCGCCAGCAGCCAAGATCATACGGGGCTCACAGATACGCAGTATTTT | TRBV4-3 | - | TRBJ2-3 | - | 16
CASSEAHHDTQYF | TGTGCCAGCAGTGAAGCCCACCATGATACGCAGTATTTT | TRBV2 | - | TRBJ2-3 | - | 13
CASSQGVAGNQPQHF | TGCGCCAGCAGCCAAGGGGTAGCAGGGAATCAGCCCCAGCATTTT | TRBV4-3 | - | TRBJ1-5 | - | 15